This T cell receptor beta chain was documented in a study of regulatory T cells in long-lasting Graves disease. Findings and caveats of the study: Public clonotype sharing was higher in persistent than newly diagnosed patients.

This clonotype was detected many times. The antigen remains undetermined. With iRepertoire HTBI primers and Arm-PCR of CDR3 regions, TCR beta libraries were built. Original handling: Across the samples, identification revealed 50 to 80 TRBV and 15 or so TRBJ segments. TCRdb ran MiXCR on the multiplex PCR reads and lists one entry per CDR3 protein. The V and J calls, along with clone size, are taken from TCRdb and not from the paper's own processing. The sample contains fewer than 450,000 distinct CDR3 sequences, 20% to 25% of which appear only once. Specified time point: persistent/refractory GD, antithyroid drugs over 5 years with positive TRAb. PBMCs provided the RNA from which the TCR library was made. Per germline, CDR1 MDHEN and CDR2 SYDVKM. This CDR3 region has 13 residues. V lost 4 bases and J 7 bases, leaving 13 bases between the germline ends.

The J gene is TRBJ1-2, the V gene TRBV28; D is perhaps TRBD1 (6 bases). The sequence was obtained from a female donor with Graves disease. Specimen: peripheral blood mononuclear cells (PBMCs), collected when the disease was refractory, from a patient treated with antithyroid drugs. The CDR3 nucleotides are TGTGCCAGCAGTTGGCCGGGGGCTAGTGGCTACACCTTC. Amino acids: CASSWPGASGYTF.